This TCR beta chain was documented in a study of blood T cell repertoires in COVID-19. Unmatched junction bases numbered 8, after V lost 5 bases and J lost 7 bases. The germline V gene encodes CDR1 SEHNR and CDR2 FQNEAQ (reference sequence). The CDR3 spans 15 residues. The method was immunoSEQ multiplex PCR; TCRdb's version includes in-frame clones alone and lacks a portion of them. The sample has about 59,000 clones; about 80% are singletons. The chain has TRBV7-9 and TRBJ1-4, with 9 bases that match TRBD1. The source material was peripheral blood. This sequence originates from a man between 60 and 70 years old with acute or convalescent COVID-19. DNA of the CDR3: TGTGCCAGCAGCCGACCTACAGGGGGCGGTGAAAAACTGTTTTTT. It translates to CASSRPTGGGEKLFF.